This record concerns one T cell receptor (beta chain) sequence. Clones were read by immunoSEQ multiplex PCR, and TCRdb kept only the in-frame ones, dropping some. The sample holds around 41,000 clones, 75% to 95% seen once. This sample was included in a study of T cell changes during pregnancy in multiple sclerosis. V was clipped by 6 bases and J by 3 bases; unmatched bases: 0. This CDR3 region has 12 residues. The germline V gene encodes CDR1 MNHEY and CDR2 SVGAGI. The sample here was CD4+ T cells from peripheral blood mononuclear cells, taken in the third trimester of pregnancy. This receptor was taken from a female donor in good health, enrolled as a control in a pregnancy study. V is TRBV6-5 and J is TRBJ1-2; 8 nucleotides match TRBD1. The CDR3: CASRTGDYGYTF. The DNA of the CDR3 is TGTGCCAGCAGGACAGGGGACTATGGCTACACCTTC.